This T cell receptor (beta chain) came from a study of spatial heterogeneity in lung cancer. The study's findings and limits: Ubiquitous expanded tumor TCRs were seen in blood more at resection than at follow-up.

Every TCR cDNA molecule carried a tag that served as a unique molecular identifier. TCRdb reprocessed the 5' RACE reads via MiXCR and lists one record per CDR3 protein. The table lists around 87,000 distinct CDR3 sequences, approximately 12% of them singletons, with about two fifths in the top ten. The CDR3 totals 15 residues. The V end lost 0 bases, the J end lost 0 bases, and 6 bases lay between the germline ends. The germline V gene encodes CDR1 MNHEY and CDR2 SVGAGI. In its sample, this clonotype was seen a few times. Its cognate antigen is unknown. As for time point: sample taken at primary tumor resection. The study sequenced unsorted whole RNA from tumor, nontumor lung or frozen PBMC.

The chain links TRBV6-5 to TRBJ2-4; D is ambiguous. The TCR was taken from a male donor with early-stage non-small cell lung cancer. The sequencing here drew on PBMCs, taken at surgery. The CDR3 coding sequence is TGTGCCAGCAGTTACTCTGGCGTAGCCAAAAACATTCAGTACTTC. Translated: CASSYSGVAKNIQYF.